This TCR beta chain was documented in a study of PD-1 blockade in classical Hodgkin lymphoma. To note about this clone: What it recognizes is unknown.

Whole-study results and caveats: Complete responders' baseline diversity resembled that of newly diagnosed patients.

Relapses following autologous stem cell transplantation were seen in all patients, with brentuximab vedotin exposure varying. Here immunoSEQ multiplex PCR was the method, and the copy in TCRdb shows in-frame clones only, minus some. The data show fewer than 90,000 clones, with about 92% seen just once and 8% held by the top ten. The material was peripheral blood mononuclear cells (PBMCs), obtained at baseline. This sequence was found in a human donor with classical Hodgkin lymphoma.

CDR3 nucleotide sequence: TGTGCCAGCAGTATCCCACGGGGGCCTCAAGAGACCCAGTACTTC. It codes for CASSIPRGPQETQYF. This chain connects TRBV5-5 to TRBJ2-5; D could derive from TRBD1 or TRBD2 (6 bases each). The CDR3 extends over 15 amino acids. The V gene lost 5 bases and the J gene lost 2 bases, with 16 bases spanning the gap. From germline, CDR1 is SGHKS and CDR2 YYEKEE (reference sequence).